This T cell receptor beta chain was profiled in a study of blood T cell repertoires in COVID-19. Whole-study context: Sites across the United States, Italy and Spain contributed samples from acute and convalescent COVID-19. The analysed material was cDNA or gDNA that came from T cells, B-cell-depleted T cells, or PBMCs.

V was trimmed by 1 base and J by 2 bases, leaving 12 bases between them. Per germline, CDR1 SEHNR and CDR2 FQNEAQ (reference sequence). The CDR3 spans 15 residues. Authors' methods: Reference gene primer amplification gave nucleated cell count estimates. Profiling relied on immunoSEQ multiplex PCR, and the TCRdb table lists in-frame clones only, not all of them. That table gives V, J and clone size, and the DNA gave D and trimming. The sample has over 200,000 clones, 75% to 90% seen once. The sample was peripheral blood. The chain has TRBV7-9 and TRBJ2-7, with D tentatively TRBD1 (6 bases). This receptor was taken from a woman between 25 and 40 years old who had recovered from COVID-19. Written as DNA, the CDR3 is TGTGCCAGCAGCTTAGGTTGGGACATTACCTACGAGCAGTACTTC. The encoded protein is CASSLGWDITYEQYF.